This entry lists 2 T cell receptor beta chains sequenced from one sample in a study of T cells after yellow fever vaccination. TCRdb redid the calling of the 5' RACE reads with MiXCR, one entry per CDR3 protein. The repertoire includes approximately 510,000 distinct CDR3 sequences, roughly 22% of them detected once, and about a sixth sits in the top ten. Material: PBMCs, obtained roughly 23 days after the first yellow fever vaccination. The origin of the receptors is a man between 18 and 35 years old who received the YFV17D yellow fever vaccine.

The chain links TRBV2 to TRBJ2-5; 12 nucleotides align to TRBD1. V shed 6 bases and J 5 bases; nucleotides not matched to a gene: 4. The CDR3 runs 14 residues. Germline V CDR1 and CDR2: SNHLY, FYNNEI. The CDR3 region is CASSTGTGGETQYF. The CDR3 DNA reads TGTGCCAGCAGCACCGGGACAGGGGGCGAGACCCAGTACTTC.

The chain uses TRBV6-1 and TRBJ1-2; TRBD1 is a possible D gene (5 bases). Germline V gives CDR1 MNHNS, CDR2 SASEGT. The CDR3 loop spans 14 amino acids. Trimming cost V 6 bases and J 6 bases, with 17 bases left between them. CDR3 DNA: TGTGCCAGCAGAGCTGGGACGGGGGGTAATGGCTACACCTTC. This translates into CASRAGTGGNGYTF.